A selection of T cell receptor beta chains follows, all from one sample in a study of cytomegalovirus exposure and HLA in healthy donors. Assay used: immunoSEQ multiplex PCR; TCRdb lists only in-frame clones, some missing. The sample has about 130,000 clones, around 93% seen once; the top ten hold 1.8%. The sequencing input was PBMCs. All receptors derive from a man aged 18 to 35 in good health and CMV-seropositive. Both conserved end residues are part of each CDR3. Each record gives: V gene, J gene, CDR3 protein.

>TRBV29-1|TRBJ1-5
CSVSGGQENSNQPQHF
>TRBV11-2|TRBJ2-3
CASSPPRGTEGDTQYF
>TRBV15|TRBJ2-1
CATSGLGLAAHYNEQFF
>TRBV27|TRBJ2-6
CASGRGSGANVLTF
>TRBV18|TRBJ2-7
CASSPRGQGANAEQYF
>TRBV4-1|TRBJ2-7
CASTPVQAGGFHEQYF
>TRBV7-6|TRBJ2-5
CASSLRAGVQKETQYF
>TRBV19|TRBJ2-3
CASSPGTSGRGTQYF
>TRBV2|TRBJ2-5
CASSEANRGLETQYF
>TRBV28|TRBJ2-3
CASSLGRGVDTQYF
>TRBV21-1|TRBJ2-1
CASSKTPGQRANEQFF
>TRBV18|TRBJ2-3
CASSHRQSGTDTQYF
>TRBV5-8|TRBJ2-2
CASTQGAPIGGELFF
>TRBV10-3|TRBJ2-7
CAISDGGYYEQYF
>TRBV19|TRBJ1-1
CASSIRGGGSEAFF
>TRBV25-1|TRBJ2-2
CASSPPGQGNTGELFF
>TRBV5-4|TRBJ2-3
CASRTGTPTDTQYF
>TRBV7-9|TRBJ2-3
CASSLPLRGGGGSTDTQYF
>TRBV25-1|TRBJ1-3
CASSRGLAGNTIYF
>TRBV2|TRBJ1-5
CASSPQGRQPQHF
>TRBV4-2|TRBJ2-3
CASSQERARESTDTQYF
>TRBV28|TRBJ2-7
CASSFLTGTSTSASYEQYF
>TRBV7-3|TRBJ1-6
CASSPRPGQEIHF
>TRBV28|TRBJ2-7
CASRTRATYEQYF
>TRBV27|TRBJ2-7
CASSLQGAVQEQYF
>TRBV30|TRBJ1-3
CALENQTEPLFGNTIYF
>TRBV6-6|TRBJ2-2
CASSPPQYTGELFF
>TRBV9|TRBJ2-7
CASSPEGWVREQYF
>TRBV2|TRBJ2-7
CASSEAETGGHEQYF
>TRBV9|TRBJ1-1
CASSADRNTEAFF
>TRBV11-2|TRBJ2-1
CASSLVVGGSYNEQFF
>TRBV9|TRBJ1-4
CASSSSGTGYEKLFF
>TRBV19|TRBJ2-1
CATRENDYNEQFF
>TRBV6-1|TRBJ1-2
CASSPGQFNYGYTF
>TRBV5-1|TRBJ2-1
CASSLRADNEQFF
>TRBV25-1|TRBJ1-2
CASSRTGGNYGYTF
>TRBV27|TRBJ1-1
CASTPWTGHTEAFF